Following are 17 T cell receptor beta chains from one sample sequenced in a study of CD8+ T cells in alopecia areata. Lesional scalp punch biopsies and peripheral blood were collected from alopecia areata patients. cDNA reverse transcribed from extracted RNA served as the sequencing template. Clones were sequenced by immunoSEQ multiplex PCR, and TCRdb holds only the in-frame ones, with some missing. Among approximately 12,000 clones listed, 60% were seen once. Sequenced input: skin. The receptors come from a human donor with alopecia areata.

The J gene is TRBJ1-4, the V gene TRBV12-5; D is ambiguous. CDR3 length: 16 amino acids. CDR1 is LGHNT, CDR2 FRNRAP, per germline. Trimming stripped 0 bases from V and 5 bases from J, with 13 bases between. This CDR3 reads CASGLVLYGENEKLFF. The CDR3 region has the DNA TGTGCTAGTGGTTTGGTACTCTACGGAGAGAATGAAAAACTGTTTTTT.

This clone was found once. The gene calls are TRBV20-1 and TRBJ1-2, with no clear D. The V gene's germline CDR1 is DFQATT and CDR2 SNEGSKA (reference sequence). CDR3 size: 9 residues. V lost 5 bases and J 4 bases, leaving 2 bases between the germline ends. The DNA for the CDR3 is TGCAGTGCTCCCTATGGCTACACCTTC. It codes for CSAPYGYTF.

The chain employs TRBV12-5 and TRBJ1-2, with TRBD1 matching over 7 bases. Per germline, CDR1 LGHNT and CDR2 FRNRAP. V was clipped by 4 bases and J by 4 bases; unmatched bases: 12. The CDR3 extends over 16 amino acids. CDR3 sequence reads: CASGWTDRENPYGYTF. The DNA of the CDR3 is TGTGCTAGTGGTTGGACAGACAGGGAGAATCCCTATGGCTACACCTTC.

The V and J genes are TRBV19 and TRBJ2-1; 9 positions match TRBD2. There are 15 residues in the CDR3. The J segment lost 6 bases and the V segment lost 4 bases, leaving 7 bases of the junction unmatched. Germline V gene data show CDR1 as LNHDA and CDR2 as SQIVND (reference sequence). CDR3 DNA sequence: TGTGCCAGTAGTAGTGGAGCGGGAGGTTCCAATGAGCAGTTCTTC. Translating gives CASSSGAGGSNEQFF.

This chain joins TRBV7-9 and TRBJ2-7, with D hard to call. CDR3 length equals 15 residues. Trimming pared 5 bases from V and 4 bases from J, leaving 18 bases between. Germline lookup yields CDR1 SEHNR and CDR2 FQNEAQ (reference sequence). CDR3 nucleotides: TGTGCCAGCAGCAATGACGGTCGCACACCGTACGAGCAGTACTTC. Protein sequence: CASSNDGRTPYEQYF.

V usage is TRBV7-9 and J usage is TRBJ2-2; D is possibly TRBD1 or TRBD2 (5 bases each). The CDR3 consists of 16 residues. V was clipped by 3 bases and J by 2 bases, with 13 bases between them. Germline CDR1 and CDR2: SEHNR and FQNEAQ (reference sequence). CDR3 nucleotide sequence: TGTGCCAGCAGCTTCCGGGACCGCTTTAACACCGGGGAGCTGTTTTTT. Translation gives CASSFRDRFNTGELFF.

CDR3 sequence (DNA): TGCGCCAGCAGCCATCCCGACAGGGGTCAGCCCCAGCATTTT. Its protein product is CASSHPDRGQPQHF. The chain carries TRBV4-1 and TRBJ1-5; 8 bases agree with TRBD1. CDR1 and CDR2 (germline): MGHRA, YSYEKL. The J segment lost 6 bases and the V segment lost 3 bases, leaving 4 bases of the junction unmatched. The CDR3 consists of 14 residues.

The chain uses TRBV7-3 and TRBJ2-3; D call uncertain. The CDR3 is made up of 18 amino acids. Germline V gene data show CDR1 as SGHTA and CDR2 as FQGTGA. V gave up 5 bases and J gave up 2 bases, with 23 bases separating them. The DNA for the CDR3 is TGTGCCAGCAGCAAACCAGCCCTTGGCGGTCTTTACACAGATACGCAGTATTTT. Its protein product is CASSKPALGGLYTDTQYF.

A remark on this clone: At one of its ends the junction is not consistent with the germline gene, which may arise from a read error. The CDR3 sequence is CASSQGNSWFF. The CDR3, as DNA: TGCGCCAGCAGCCAAGGAAATAGCTGGTTCTTC. V is TRBV4-1 and J is TRBJ2-7; D is ambiguous. The CDR3 spans 11 residues. The germline V gene encodes CDR1 MGHRA and CDR2 YSYEKL.

J is TRBJ2-1 and V is TRBV7-6; possible D gene TRBD2, 6 bases. The length of the CDR3 is 15 residues. Germline values: CDR1 SGHVS, CDR2 FNYEAQ. The ends were cut back, 4 bases at V and 2 bases at J, with 12 bases in the middle. This CDR3 reads CASSSRGLPYNEQFF. CDR3 DNA sequence: TGTGCCAGCAGCTCAAGGGGACTTCCCTACAATGAGCAGTTCTTC.

The rearrangement uses TRBV9 and TRBJ1-2; the D is unclear. The CDR3 is 14 amino acids. Germline assignment: CDR1 SGDLS and CDR2 YYNGEE. V was shortened by 0 bases and J by 2 bases, with 8 bases between the two germline ends. DNA for the CDR3: TGTGCCAGCAGCGTAGAAGAGGGCAACTATGGCTACACCTTC. Translation: CASSVEEGNYGYTF. The full variable domain, in which reference TRBV9 and TRBJ1-2 provide the parts outside the CDR3, is DSGVTQTPKHLITATGQRVTLRCSPRSGDLSVYWYQQSLDQGLQFLIQYYNGEERAKGNILERFSAQQFPDLHSELNLSSLELGDSALYFCASSVEEGNYGYTFGSGTRLTVV.

V gene TRBV27 combines with J gene TRBJ2-7; D is undetermined. From germline, CDR1 is MNHEY and CDR2 SMNVEV (reference sequence). This CDR3 contains 12 residues. Trimming stripped 4 bases from V and 0 bases from J, with 4 bases between. The CDR3 DNA sequence: TGTGCCAGCAGTTCCAACTCCTACGAGCAGTACTTC. It yields the protein CASSSNSYEQYF.

The V call is TRBV4-2, the J call TRBJ2-1; D uncertain. Trimming cost V 3 bases and J 4 bases, with 7 bases left between them. The CDR3 totals 13 residues. CDR1 is LGHNA and CDR2 is YNFKEQ in the germline V gene. CDR3 region: CASSQPDYNEQFF. The CDR3 nucleotides read TGTGCCAGCAGCCAGCCAGATTACAATGAGCAGTTCTTC.

This clone was counted between two and nine times. The chain uses TRBV5-1 and TRBJ2-7, with 8 bases aligning to TRBD1. Germline CDR1 reads SGHRS; CDR2 reads YFSETQ. This CDR3 is 15 amino acids long. Germline trimming cut 4 bases from V and 4 bases from J; bases unmatched to any gene: 10. The CDR3 sequence: CASSEGQANPYEQYF. As DNA, the CDR3 is TGCGCCAGCAGCGAGGGACAGGCGAATCCATACGAGCAGTACTTC.

This clone was detected only a few times. The rearrangement uses TRBV2 and TRBJ1-4, with TRBD1 as a possible D gene (5 bases). This CDR3 is 17 amino acids long. Germline V gene sequence: CDR1 SNHLY, CDR2 FYNNEI. Trimming removed 6 bases at V and 0 bases at J, with 17 bases between. The CDR3: CASSAESWDSTNEKLFF. DNA of the CDR3: TGTGCCAGCAGCGCCGAATCATGGGACTCAACTAATGAAAAACTGTTTTTT.

This clone was recorded a few times. The chain joins TRBV29-1 to TRBJ2-1, with 8 bases matching TRBD1. Germline CDR1 is SQVTM and CDR2 is ANQGSEA. Losses at the gene ends were 4 bases for V and 9 bases for J; bases not matched to a gene: 11. This CDR3 region has 14 residues. The CDR3 DNA is TGCAGCGTTGTGGACAGGGAGTCCGCCTCTGAGCAGTTCTTC. It is translated as CSVVDRESASEQFF.

This clone was counted a few times. The CDR3 DNA reads as TGTGCCACCAGCAACCGACAGGGGCACTCGTATAGCAATCAGCCCCAGCATTTT. Its protein product is CATSNRQGHSYSNQPQHF. The chain uses TRBV15 and TRBJ1-5, with TRBD1 matching over 8 bases. This CDR3 has 18 residues. CDR1 is LNHNV and CDR2 is YYDKDF in the germline V gene (reference sequence). Germline trimming cut 4 bases from V and 0 bases from J; bases unmatched to any gene: 11.